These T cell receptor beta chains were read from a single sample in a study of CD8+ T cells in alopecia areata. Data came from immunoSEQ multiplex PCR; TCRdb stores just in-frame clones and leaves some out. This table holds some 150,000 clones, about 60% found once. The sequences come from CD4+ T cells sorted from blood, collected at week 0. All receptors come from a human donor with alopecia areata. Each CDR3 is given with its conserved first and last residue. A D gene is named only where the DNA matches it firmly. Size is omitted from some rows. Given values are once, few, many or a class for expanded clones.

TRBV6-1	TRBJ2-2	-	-	TGTGCCAGCAGTGAAGCCCTGCGGGGGGAGCTGTTTTTT	CASSEALRGELFF
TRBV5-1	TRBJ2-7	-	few	TGCGCCAGCAGCTCGCCGGCTTTACCCTACGAGCAGTACTTC	CASSSPALPYEQYF
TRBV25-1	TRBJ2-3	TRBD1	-	TGTGCCAGCAGTGACAACAGGGGGTTTACAGATACGCAGTATTTT	CASSDNRGFTDTQYF
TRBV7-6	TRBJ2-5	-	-	TGTGCCAGCTACAGATCCAGGGGACAAGAGACCCAGTACTTC	CASYRSRGQETQYF
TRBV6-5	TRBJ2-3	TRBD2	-	TGTGCCAGCAGTTACTCTCAAGCGGGGGCCGATACGCAGTATTTT	CASSYSQAGADTQYF
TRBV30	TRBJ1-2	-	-	TGTGCCTGGAGTCAGGACAGCCCCTATGGCTACACCTTC	CAWSQDSPYGYTF
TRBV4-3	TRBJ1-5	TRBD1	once	TGCGCCAGCAGCCAAGAACGGGACAGGGAGTCCCCCAATCAGCCCCAGCATTTT	CASSQERDRESPNQPQHF
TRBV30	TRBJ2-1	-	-	TGTGCCTGGAGTGTAATGGGTCATGAGCAGTTCTTC	CAWSVMGHEQFF
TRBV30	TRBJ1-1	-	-	TGTGCCTGGGATAATTATTTTTACACGGATATTGTCATGAACACTGAAGCTTTCTTT	CAWDNYFYTDIVMNTEAFF
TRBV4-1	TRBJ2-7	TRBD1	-	TGCGCCAGCAGCCTGGGACAGACCTACGAGCAGTACTTC	CASSLGQTYEQYF
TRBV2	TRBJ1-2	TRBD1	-	TGTGCCAGCAGAAGACAGGGGGGGAAAGGCTACACCTTC	CASRRQGGKGYTF
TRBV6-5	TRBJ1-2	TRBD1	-	TGTGCCAGCATTGGGGACAGGGATTATGGCTACACCTTC	CASIGDRDYGYTF
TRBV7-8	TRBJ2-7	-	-	TGTGCCAGCAGCTCGCAGGGGTTCGAGCAGTACTTC	CASSSQGFEQYF
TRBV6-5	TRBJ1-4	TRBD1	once	TGTGCCAGCAGTTCCTGGACAGGCCGTAATGAAAAACTGTTTTTT	CASSSWTGRNEKLFF
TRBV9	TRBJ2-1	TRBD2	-	TGTGCCAGCAGCGTAGGAGCGGGAGTTTACAATGAGCAGTTCTTC	CASSVGAGVYNEQFF
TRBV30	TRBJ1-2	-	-	TGTGCCTGGAGACTGTCCCGACACTATGGCTACACCTTC	CAWRLSRHYGYTF
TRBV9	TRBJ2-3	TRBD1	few	TGTGCCAGCAGCGAGAACAGGGGGAGTAGCACAGATACGCAGTATTTT	CASSENRGSSTDTQYF
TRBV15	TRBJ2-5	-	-	TGTGCCACCAGCAGAGATCGCCAGACCCAGTACTTC	CATSRDRQTQYF
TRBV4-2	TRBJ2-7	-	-	TGTGCCAGCAGCCAAGCTCGGGTAAACCCCTACGAGCAGTACTTC	CASSQARVNPYEQYF
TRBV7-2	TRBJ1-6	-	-	TGTGCCAGCAACGTGGGGGGTTCACCCCTCCACTTT	CASNVGGSPLHF
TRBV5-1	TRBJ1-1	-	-	TGCGCCAGCAGCCCGACCACGGGGAACACTGAAGCTTTCTTT	CASSPTTGNTEAFF
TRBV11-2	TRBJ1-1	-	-	TGTGCCAGCAGCACACAGATGAACACTGAAGCTTTCTTT	CASSTQMNTEAFF
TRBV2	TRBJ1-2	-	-	TGTGCCAGCAGTGAAGGTTTGGGGGGCGCTAACTATGGCTACACCTTC	CASSEGLGGANYGYTF
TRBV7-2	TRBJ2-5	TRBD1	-	TGTGCCAGCAGCCCGAGGGACAGGGGGAGGGAGACCCAGTACTTC	CASSPRDRGRETQYF
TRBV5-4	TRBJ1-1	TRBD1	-	TGTGCCAGCAGTTCGACAGGGGCGGGCACTGAAGCTTTCTTT	CASSSTGAGTEAFF
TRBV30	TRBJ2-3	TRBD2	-	TGTGCCTGGAGTGATAGCGGGGGCACAGATACGCAGTATTTT	CAWSDSGGTDTQYF
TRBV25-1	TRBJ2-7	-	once	TGTGCCAGCGAGAACGCGTACGAGCAGTACTTC	CASENAYEQYF
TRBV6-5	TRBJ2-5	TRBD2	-	TGTGCCAGCAGTCCGGGGGGGCGGGAGACCCAGTACTTC	CASSPGGRETQYF
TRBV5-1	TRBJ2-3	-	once	TGCGCCAGCAGCTTCACAGATACGCAGTATTTT	CASSFTDTQYF
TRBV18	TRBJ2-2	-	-	TGTGCCAGCTCACCTACGGCACAGGCGGGGCGCACCGGGGAGCTGTTTTTT	CASSPTAQAGRTGELFF
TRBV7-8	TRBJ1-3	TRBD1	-	TGTGCCAGCAGCTTCCGGGACAGTGGAAACACCATATATTTT	CASSFRDSGNTIYF
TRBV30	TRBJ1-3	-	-	TGTGCCTGGAGTGGAGTTTCTGGAAACACCATATATTTT	CAWSGVSGNTIYF
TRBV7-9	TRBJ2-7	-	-	TGTGCCAGCAGCTCTCGGGACCGTCAGGGAGAGCAGTACTTC	CASSSRDRQGEQYF
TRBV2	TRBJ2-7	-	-	TGTGCCAGCGCATACGGGACATATCCCTACTTC	CASAYGTYPYF
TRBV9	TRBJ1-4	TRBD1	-	TGTGCCAGCAGCGTCGACGACAGGGAAAATGAAAAACTGTTTTTT	CASSVDDRENEKLFF
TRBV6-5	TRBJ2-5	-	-	TGTGCCAGCAGTTACTCGGGCATTTTGGAGACCCAGTACTTC	CASSYSGILETQYF
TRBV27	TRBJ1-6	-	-	TGTGCCAGCAGTGGGGATTCCTATAATTCACCCCTCCACTTT	CASSGDSYNSPLHF
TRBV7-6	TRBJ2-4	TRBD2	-	TGTGCCAGCAGCTCCGGACTAGCGGGGGGGCCTATATCCAAAAACATTCAGTACTTC	CASSSGLAGGPISKNIQYF
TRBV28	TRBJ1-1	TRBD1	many	TGTGCCAGGCTCAACCAGGGGGCGTCGAAAAACACTGAAGCTTTCTTT	CARLNQGASKNTEAFF
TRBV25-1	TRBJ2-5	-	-	TGTGCCAGCAGTGTTGAACGGCCGCAAGAGACCCAGTACTTC	CASSVERPQETQYF
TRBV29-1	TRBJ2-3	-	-	TGCAGCGTTGAAGTCTACATTACGCAGTATTTT	CSVEVYITQYF
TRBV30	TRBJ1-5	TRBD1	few	TGTGCCTGGAGAGACTTGGGACAGGGGCATCAGCCCCAGCATTTT	CAWRDLGQGHQPQHF